These 4 T cell receptor beta chains were sequenced from one sample in a study of CD8 T cells in ankylosing spondylitis. TCRdb reanalysed the 5' RACE reads using MiXCR and keeps one entry per CDR3 protein. The data hold 200,000 to 250,000 distinct CDR3 sequences, with roughly 8% observed a single time. Sequencing was performed on blood, either unsorted or a sorted T cell fraction (not recorded which). These receptors were taken from a female donor with ankylosing spondylitis or in good health (not recorded which).

This clonotype was observed at least ten times. The CDR3 coding sequence is TGTGCCAGCAGTTACACGCGGACCGGAAAAAACATTCAGTACTTC. Its translation: CASSYTRTGKNIQYF. This chain joins TRBV6-2 or TRBV6-3 and TRBJ2-4; D gene ambiguous. The CDR3 spans 15 residues. Germline V lookup: CDR1 MNHEY, CDR2 SVGEGT. V dropped 2 bases and J dropped 4 bases, with 12 bases sitting between them.

This clonotype was counted a few times. V gene TRBV29-1 combines with J gene TRBJ1-5; TRBD1 aligns across 10 bases. There are 14 residues in the CDR3. V lost 7 bases to trimming and J lost 1 base; unmatched junction nucleotides: 4. Germline V lookup: CDR1 SQVTM, CDR2 ANQGSEA. As DNA, the CDR3 is TGCAGCGCCGTGGACAGGGGGAGCAATCAGCCCCAGCATTTT. Its protein product is CSAVDRGSNQPQHF. Filled out from reference TRBV29-1 and TRBJ1-5, the complete variable domain reads SAVISQKPSRDICQRGTSLTIQCQVDSQVTMMFWYRQQPGQSLTLIATANQGSEATYESGFVIDKFPISRPNLTFSTLTVSNMSPEDSSIYLCSAVDRGSNQPQHFGDGTRLSIL.

This clonotype was counted a few times. The CDR3 here is CASRLQGARNEQFF. As DNA, the CDR3 is TGTGCCAGCAGACTCCAGGGGGCGCGGAATGAGCAGTTCTTC. The rearrangement links TRBV28 to TRBJ2-1, with 8 bases that match TRBD1. Trimming took 6 bases from V and 7 from J; bases not matched to a gene: 8. Per germline, CDR1 MDHEN and CDR2 SYDVKM. The CDR3 runs 14 residues.

This chain connects TRBV30 to TRBJ2-7; unclear D gene. Trimming cost V 3 bases and J 1 base, with 10 bases left between them. The CDR3 extends over 13 amino acids. Germline assignment: CDR1 GTSNPN and CDR2 SVGIG (reference sequence). CDR3 bases: TGTGCCTGGAGAGGGCAGCCGTCCTACGAGCAGTACTTC. Its protein is CAWRGQPSYEQYF.